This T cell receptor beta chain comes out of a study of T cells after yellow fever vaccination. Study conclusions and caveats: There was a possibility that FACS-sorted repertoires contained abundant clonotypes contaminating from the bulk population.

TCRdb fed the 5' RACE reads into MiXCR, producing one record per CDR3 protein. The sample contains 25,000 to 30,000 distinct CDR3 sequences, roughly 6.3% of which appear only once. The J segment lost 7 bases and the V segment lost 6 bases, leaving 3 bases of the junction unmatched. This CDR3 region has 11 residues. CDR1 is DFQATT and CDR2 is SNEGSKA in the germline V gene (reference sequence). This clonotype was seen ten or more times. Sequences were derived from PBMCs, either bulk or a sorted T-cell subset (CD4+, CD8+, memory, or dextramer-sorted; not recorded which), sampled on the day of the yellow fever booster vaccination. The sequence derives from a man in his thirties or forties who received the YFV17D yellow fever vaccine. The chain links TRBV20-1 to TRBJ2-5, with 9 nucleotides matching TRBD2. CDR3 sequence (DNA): TGCAGTGCCCAGCGGGAGGTGACCCAGTACTTC. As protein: CSAQREVTQYF.